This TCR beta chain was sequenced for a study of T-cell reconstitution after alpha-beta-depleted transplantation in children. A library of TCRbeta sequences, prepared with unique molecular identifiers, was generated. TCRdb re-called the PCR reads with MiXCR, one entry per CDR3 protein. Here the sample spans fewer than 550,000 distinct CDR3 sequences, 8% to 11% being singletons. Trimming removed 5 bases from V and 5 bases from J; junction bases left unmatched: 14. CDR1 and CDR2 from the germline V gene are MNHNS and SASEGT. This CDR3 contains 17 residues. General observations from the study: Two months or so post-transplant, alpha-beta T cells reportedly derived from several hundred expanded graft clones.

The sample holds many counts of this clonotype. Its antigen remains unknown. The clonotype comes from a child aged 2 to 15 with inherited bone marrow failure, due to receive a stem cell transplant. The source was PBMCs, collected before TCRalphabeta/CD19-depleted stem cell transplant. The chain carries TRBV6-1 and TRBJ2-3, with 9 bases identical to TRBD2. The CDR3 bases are TGTGCCAGCAGTAAGGGCGTGGCGGGAGGGCCCGGAGATACGCAGTATTTT. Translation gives CASSKGVAGGPGDTQYF.